These 14 T cell receptor beta chains originate from one sample sequenced in a study of shared clonotypes between healthy human individuals. Generated by immunoSEQ multiplex PCR, the TCRdb table keeps only in-frame clones and is missing some. Of 950,000 to 1,100,000 clones in the sample, about 80% were seen once. The sample comprised memory CD4+ T cells from PBMCs. Subset meaning: CD45RA-negative fraction. These receptors all stem from a man aged 18 to 29 in good health. Some clones in this sample may be carry-over from other donors' samples.

This chain links TRBV27 with TRBJ2-1, with TRBD2 identical over 8 bases. Losses at the gene ends were 3 bases for V and 2 bases for J; bases not matched to a gene: 6. The CDR3 is 16 amino acids. Per germline, CDR1 MNHEY and CDR2 SMNVEV (reference sequence). Here the CDR3 DNA reads TGTGCCAGCAGTTTGTTAGCGGGGAGGGCCTACAATGAGCAGTTCTTC. It encodes CASSLLAGRAYNEQFF.

The rearrangement uses TRBV7-2 and TRBJ1-2, with D perhaps matching TRBD1 (5 bases). Germline-derived CDR1 and CDR2 are SGHTA and FQGNSA. Trimming removed 0 bases at V and 2 bases at J, with 13 bases between. This CDR3 region has 16 residues. The CDR3, as DNA: TGTGCCAGCAGCTTAGCTGCTCGGGGCCTAAACTATGGCTACACCTTC. Translating it yields CASSLAARGLNYGYTF.

This chain's CDR3 is CASSGRTSGNTIYF. The CDR3 DNA sequence: TGTGCCAGCAGTGGACGGACTTCTGGAAACACCATATATTTT. The chain recombines TRBV6-6 with TRBJ1-3; D uncertain. V was cut by 5 bases and J by 1 base, with 9 bases left in between. The CDR3 totals 14 residues. Germline CDR1 is MNHNY and CDR2 is SVGAGI (reference sequence).

A single count supports this clone. The chain's CDR3 is CASSLRGQPQETQYF. As DNA, the CDR3 is TGTGCCAGCAGCTTACGGGGACAGCCTCAAGAGACCCAGTACTTC. This chain joins TRBV7-2 and TRBJ2-5; TRBD1 aligns across 7 bases. V dropped 2 bases and J dropped 2; count of bases not matched to a gene: 5. Germline V lookup: CDR1 SGHTA, CDR2 FQGNSA. The CDR3 consists of 15 residues.

This clone was seen a handful of times. The chain is built from TRBV7-2 and TRBJ2-1; D may be TRBD2 (6 bases). The CDR3 contains 14 residues. Between the trimmed V and J ends, which lost 1 base and 5 bases, there was a span of 9 bases. Germline lookup yields CDR1 SGHTA and CDR2 FQGNSA. The CDR3 DNA follows: TGTGCCAGCAGCTTAGATGGGGGGAACAATGAGCAGTTCTTC. As protein: CASSLDGGNNEQFF.

This clone has just a few counts. The chain combines TRBV5-1 with TRBJ2-6; 7 positions match TRBD2. V gave up 3 bases and J gave up 4 bases; unmatched junction bases: 7. The V gene's germline CDR1 is SGHRS and CDR2 YFSETQ. The CDR3 sequence is 16 residues long. The CDR3 loop reads CASSWGGSNGANVLTF. Here the CDR3 DNA reads TGCGCCAGCAGCTGGGGCGGGAGTAACGGGGCCAACGTCCTGACTTTC.

This chain links TRBV5-1 with TRBJ2-1, with D maybe TRBD2 (6 bases). Looked up from germline, CDR1 is SGHRS and CDR2 is YFSETQ. Trimming shortened V by 4 bases and J by 10 bases, and 21 bases separated the two germline ends. There are 15 residues in the CDR3. CDR3 in amino acids: CASSQQHESGLEQFF. The CDR3, as DNA: TGCGCCAGCAGCCAACAGCATGAAAGCGGGTTAGAGCAGTTCTTC.

The J gene is TRBJ2-2, the V gene TRBV7-3; TRBD2 is a possible D gene (5 bases). The germline CDR1 and CDR2 sequences are SGHTA and FQGTGA. Trimming left V 5 bases short and J 8 bases short, with 15 bases between. The length of the CDR3 is 14 residues. The CDR3 DNA follows: TGTGCCAGCAGCAGGACTGGAAAAAGGGGGGAGCTGTTTTTT. Translating gives CASSRTGKRGELFF.

In this sample, this clone turned up a few times. The chain is built from TRBV2 and TRBJ2-1; TRBD2 aligns across 7 bases. There are 15 residues in the CDR3. Germline-derived CDR1 and CDR2 are SNHLY and FYNNEI. V shed 3 bases, J shed 0 bases, and the junction held 2 bases outside the gene matches. CDR3 bases: TGTGCCAGCAGTGACGGGAGGAGCTCCTACAATGAGCAGTTCTTC. It codes for CASSDGRSSYNEQFF.

V gene TRBV6-1 combines with J gene TRBJ2-7; 7 bases match TRBD2. This CDR3 region has 14 residues. The ends lost 2 bases at V and 7 bases at J; junction bases unmatched: 8. Germline assignment: CDR1 MNHNS and CDR2 SASEGT. The CDR3 DNA reads TGTGCCAGCAGTGAATTGGCGCGGGGGAGAGAGCAGTACTTC. It encodes CASSELARGREQYF.

The V and J genes are TRBV19 and TRBJ1-1; the D is unclear. V was cut by 6 bases and J by 2 bases, with 19 bases left in between. The CDR3 loop spans 16 amino acids. Germline-derived CDR1 and CDR2 are LNHDA and SQIVND (reference sequence). CDR3 in amino acids: CASSLLSGIANTEAFF. The CDR3 bases are TGTGCCAGTAGCCTTTTATCGGGGATAGCTAACACTGAAGCTTTCTTT.

The gene calls are TRBV7-9 and TRBJ2-5, with 13 bases identical to TRBD2. This CDR3 is 17 amino acids long. J lost 4 bases, V lost 4 bases, and 9 bases had no gene match. Germline assignment: CDR1 SEHNR and CDR2 FQNEAQ (reference sequence). The CDR3 sequence: CASSSKGTSGVGETQYF. DNA for the CDR3: TGTGCCAGCAGCTCAAAAGGGACTAGCGGGGTGGGAGAGACCCAGTACTTC.

As regards this clone: It is likely a read error, because the conserved phenylalanine at the end of the CDR3 is missing. The DNA is left out, because the CDR3 cannot be placed on it with certainty; the CDR3 is given as TCRdb lists it. The J gene is TRBJ2-7, the V gene TRBV5-1; the table names TRBD2, a call not compared with the DNA. The germline V gene encodes CDR1 SGHRS and CDR2 YFSETQ. The CDR3 extends over 8 residues, inclusive of both ends. CDR3 sequence reads: CASSLRGS.

This clone was counted many times. The chain carries TRBV7-9 and TRBJ2-7; no firm D call. The V end lost 1 base, the J end lost 2 bases, and 9 bases lay between the germline ends. Germline V gene sequence: CDR1 SEHNR, CDR2 FQNEAQ (reference sequence). This CDR3 has 14 residues. This CDR3 reads CASSLDLSPYEQYF. In nucleotides, the CDR3 is TGTGCCAGCAGCTTAGACCTGTCCCCCTACGAGCAGTACTTC.